The rows below give T cell receptor beta chains drawn from one sample of a study of T cell responses to AZD1222 COVID-19 vaccine. Measured with immunoSEQ multiplex PCR; TCRdb has only the in-frame clones, and not every one. The data hold 150,000 to 200,000 clones, with 94% observed a single time. Sample: peripheral blood, taken on day 0 of AZD1222 vaccination. All receptors derive from an adult in good health. Both conserved end residues are part of each CDR3. Fields, in order: V gene, CDR3 length, J gene, clone size, D gene, CDR3 protein, CDR3 DNA. A D gene is named only where the DNA matches it firmly. Clone sizes are given selectively: once, few, many, or a class where the clone is expanded.

v_gene: TRBV5-4
len: 16
j_gene: TRBJ1-6
abundance: NA
d_gene: TRBD1
CDR3aa: CASSLGTGRSNSPLHF
CDR3nt: TGTGCCAGCAGCTTGGGGACAGGGCGCTCAAATTCACCCCTCCACTTT

v_gene: TRBV4-1
len: 15
j_gene: TRBJ2-1
abundance: NA
d_gene: TRBD2
CDR3aa: CASSGTSGFYNEQFF
CDR3nt: TGCGCCAGCAGCGGGACTAGCGGGTTCTACAATGAGCAGTTCTTC

v_gene: TRBV6-5
len: 15
j_gene: TRBJ2-2
abundance: NA
d_gene: TRBD1
CDR3aa: CASRETGLHTGELFF
CDR3nt: TGTGCCAGCAGGGAGACAGGGTTGCACACCGGGGAGCTGTTTTTT

v_gene: TRBV18
len: 15
j_gene: TRBJ2-1
abundance: few
d_gene: TRBD2
CDR3aa: CASSPIAGGGHEQFF
CDR3nt: TGTGCCAGCTCACCGATAGCGGGAGGGGGCCATGAGCAGTTCTTC

v_gene: TRBV2
len: 13
j_gene: TRBJ2-7
abundance: NA
d_gene: NA
CDR3aa: CATRPDTSYEQYF
CDR3nt: TGTGCCACCCGACCGGACACCTCCTACGAGCAGTACTTC

v_gene: TRBV19
len: 15
j_gene: TRBJ1-1
abundance: once
d_gene: NA
CDR3aa: CASSIRVVEVTEAFF
CDR3nt: TGTGCCAGTAGTATCAGGGTTGTTGAAGTAACTGAAGCTTTCTTT

v_gene: TRBV30
len: 12
j_gene: TRBJ2-1
abundance: NA
d_gene: NA
CDR3aa: CAWSGSYNEQFF
CDR3nt: TGTGCCTGGAGCGGCTCCTACAATGAGCAGTTCTTC

v_gene: TRBV19
len: 14
j_gene: TRBJ1-5
abundance: NA
d_gene: NA
CDR3aa: CASRNTGPSGPQHF
CDR3nt: TGTGCCAGTAGGAATACAGGCCCAAGTGGGCCCCAGCATTTT

v_gene: TRBV4-2
len: 13
j_gene: TRBJ1-2
abundance: NA
d_gene: NA
CDR3aa: CASSQDIDYGYTF
CDR3nt: TGTGCCAGCAGCCAAGACATTGACTATGGCTACACCTTC

v_gene: TRBV27
len: 11
j_gene: TRBJ1-1
abundance: NA
d_gene: NA
CDR3aa: CASRGDRRAFF
CDR3nt: TGTGCCAGCAGGGGGGACCGGAGGGCTTTCTTT

v_gene: TRBV7-9
len: 12
j_gene: TRBJ1-1
abundance: NA
d_gene: NA
CDR3aa: CASSVRWDEAFF
CDR3nt: TGTGCCAGCAGCGTTAGGTGGGATGAAGCTTTCTTT

v_gene: TRBV10-3
len: 13
j_gene: TRBJ1-1
abundance: NA
d_gene: NA
CDR3aa: CAISLTVNTEAFF
CDR3nt: TGTGCCATCAGCTTGACAGTGAACACTGAAGCTTTCTTT

v_gene: TRBV18
len: 14
j_gene: TRBJ1-2
abundance: NA
d_gene: TRBD1
CDR3aa: CASSLNDRAGDYTF
CDR3nt: TGTGCCAGCTCACTAAATGACAGGGCCGGAGACTACACCTTC

v_gene: TRBV11-1
len: 13
j_gene: TRBJ2-7
abundance: once
d_gene: NA
CDR3aa: CASSLGGGNEQYF
CDR3nt: TGTGCCAGCAGCCTTGGGGGCGGCAACGAGCAGTACTTC

v_gene: TRBV2
len: 15
j_gene: TRBJ1-5
abundance: NA
d_gene: TRBD1
CDR3aa: CASSPPRTGNQPQHF
CDR3nt: TGTGCCAGCAGTCCCCCTCGGACAGGGAATCAGCCCCAGCATTTT

v_gene: TRBV6-4
len: 13
j_gene: TRBJ1-1
abundance: NA
d_gene: NA
CDR3aa: CASRADGNTEAFF
CDR3nt: TGTGCCAGCAGAGCCGATGGGAACACTGAAGCTTTCTTT